The next 29 T cell receptor beta chains were all read from a single sample in a study of shared clonotypes between healthy human individuals. TCRdb's table, derived via immunoSEQ multiplex PCR, lists solely in-frame clones and lacks some. The table lists approximately 2.4 million clones, almost 96% of them singletons. Specimen: naive CD4+ T cells sorted from blood. Subset described: CD45RA+ positively selected. Receptors were obtained from a young man in good health.

The V and J genes are TRBV6-5 and TRBJ1-3; perhaps TRBD1 as D (5 bases). CDR3 size: 16 residues. CDR1 MNHEY and CDR2 SVGAGI come from the germline V gene. V was clipped by 0 bases and J by 0 bases, with 9 bases between them. The CDR3 bases are TGTGCCAGCAGTTACTCGGGGGGAGGCTCTGGAAACACCATATATTTT. Translation: CASSYSGGGSGNTIYF.

The chain employs TRBV10-3 and TRBJ1-2; 7 bases align to TRBD1. With 5 bases clipped from V and 9 bases from J, the junction kept 6 bases outside the gene matches. The CDR3 covers 12 residues. CDR1 and CDR2 (germline): ENHRY, SYGVKD. CDR3 region: CAISRDSRRYTF. DNA of the CDR3: TGTGCCATCAGTCGGGACAGTCGACGCTACACCTTC.

This rearrangement joins TRBV5-1 to TRBJ2-1, with D hard to call. Trimming shortened V by 7 bases and J by 3 bases, and 14 bases separated the two germline ends. The CDR3 has 14 amino acids. Germline CDR1 is SGHRS and CDR2 is YFSETQ. The CDR3 DNA sequence: TGCGCCAGCGCGCGGCAGTCGGGCTACAATGAGCAGTTCTTC. This encodes CASARQSGYNEQFF.

The genes are TRBV10-3 and TRBJ2-3; 7 bases align to TRBD2. The V and J ends lost 6 bases and 1 base, in that order; junction bases with no gene match: 7. Germline CDR1 and CDR2: ENHRY and SYGVKD. The CDR3 runs 15 residues. CDR3 sequence reads: CAISQSTSGTDTQYF. The CDR3 nucleotides read TGTGCCATCAGCCAAAGTACTAGCGGCACAGATACGCAGTATTTT.

The chain couples TRBV4-3 to TRBJ2-5; 7 nucleotides line up with TRBD2. Looked up from germline, CDR1 is LGHNA and CDR2 is YSLEER. The CDR3 length is 15 residues. V trimming: 0 bases; J trimming: 13 bases; junction bases outside the gene matches: 14. The CDR3 loop reads CASSQDANSGGRAYF. CDR3 bases: TGCGCCAGCAGCCAAGATGCGAATTCTGGGGGGAGGGCGTACTTC.

The J gene is TRBJ2-1, the V gene TRBV9, with 8 bases that match TRBD2. Losses at the gene ends were 0 bases for V and 4 bases for J; bases not matched to a gene: 3. This CDR3 is 15 amino acids long. In germline, CDR1 is SGDLS, CDR2 YYNGEE. The CDR3 nucleotides are TGTGCCAGCAGCGTAGCAGCGGGGGATTACAATGAGCAGTTCTTC. It encodes CASSVAAGDYNEQFF.

The genes are TRBV5-4 and TRBJ1-5; D not certain. The CDR3 has 15 residues. The germline V gene has CDR1 SGHNT and CDR2 YYREEE (reference sequence). V was shortened by 6 bases and J by 5 bases, with 18 bases between the two germline ends. CDR3: CASTTRRERDQPQHF. The CDR3 bases are TGTGCCAGCACCACCCGGCGGGAGAGGGATCAGCCCCAGCATTTT. Together with reference TRBV5-4 and TRBJ1-5, the CDR3 gives the full variable domain: ETGVTQSPTHLIKTRGQQVTLRCSSQSGHNTVSWYQQALGQGPQFIFQYYREEENGRGNFPPRFSGLQFPNYSSELNVNALELDDSALYLCASTTRRERDQPQHFGDGTRLSIL.

This chain joins TRBV27 and TRBJ2-7; a weak D match, TRBD1 (5 bases). This CDR3 is built from 14 residues. Deletions cut 6 bases from V and 2 bases from J, with 14 bases between. Germline assignment: CDR1 MNHEY and CDR2 SMNVEV (reference sequence). The CDR3 is CASRPNRFPYEQYF. The CDR3 DNA reads TGTGCCAGCAGGCCGAACAGGTTCCCCTACGAGCAGTACTTC.

The chain uses TRBV18 and TRBJ1-1, with a weak D call TRBD1 (6 bases). V gave up 2 bases and J gave up 0 bases, with 10 bases separating them. The CDR3 runs to 15 residues. Per the germline V gene, CDR1 is KGHSH and CDR2 is LQKENI. CDR3 in amino acids: CASSPREGVNTEAFF. The CDR3 DNA follows: TGTGCCAGCTCACCAAGGGAGGGGGTGAACACTGAAGCTTTCTTT.

To note about this clone: Other DNA sequences of this sample code for an identical CDR3. The chain uses TRBV5-1 and TRBJ2-1; TRBD2 agrees at 12 bases. This CDR3 region has 13 residues. V lost 4 bases and J lost 10; bases outside the gene matches: 3. Germline CDR1 reads SGHRS; CDR2 reads YFSETQ. CDR3 sequence reads: CASSTGLAGEQFF. The CDR3 DNA sequence: TGCGCCAGCAGCACAGGACTAGCGGGGGAGCAGTTCTTC.

The genes are TRBV7-2 and TRBJ1-2; 10 bases are shared with TRBD1. The CDR3 contains 16 residues. Losses at the gene ends were 3 bases for V and 3 bases for J; bases not matched to a gene: 7. The germline gives CDR1 SGHTA, CDR2 FQGNSA. The DNA for the CDR3 is TGTGCCAGCAGCTTGAAGGGACAGGGGACGGACTATGGCTACACCTTC. This sequence encodes CASSLKGQGTDYGYTF.

This chain connects TRBV7-9 to TRBJ2-5; D is uncertain. The CDR3 length is 13 residues. Looked up from germline, CDR1 is SEHNR and CDR2 is FQNEAQ (reference sequence). Trimming removed 2 bases at V and 2 bases at J, with 6 bases between. The CDR3 DNA reads as TGTGCCAGCAGCTTAAACCAACAAGAGACCCAGTACTTC. Translation: CASSLNQQETQYF.

The J gene is TRBJ1-6, the V gene TRBV5-4, with D perhaps TRBD1 (5 bases). V lost 4 bases and J 7 bases, leaving 12 bases between the germline ends. The CDR3 runs to 14 residues. CDR1 is SGHNT and CDR2 is YYREEE in the germline V gene (reference sequence). CDR3 nucleotides: TGTGCCAGCAGCGGGGCAGGTTTAAATTCACCCCTCCACTTT. Translation gives CASSGAGLNSPLHF. Filled out from reference TRBV5-4 and TRBJ1-6, the complete variable domain reads ETGVTQSPTHLIKTRGQQVTLRCSSQSGHNTVSWYQQALGQGPQFIFQYYREEENGRGNFPPRFSGLQFPNYSSELNVNALELDDSALYLCASSGAGLNSPLHFGNGTRLTVT.

The J gene is TRBJ2-1, the V gene TRBV5-1, with 8 bases that match TRBD2. Germline CDR1 and CDR2: SGHRS and YFSETQ. The CDR3 is 17 amino acids. The trim removed 2 bases at V and 6 bases at J, leaving 13 bases unmatched. The CDR3 sequence: CASSFTSGTSGTNEQFF. In DNA form, the CDR3 reads TGCGCCAGCAGCTTCACATCCGGCACTAGCGGCACCAATGAGCAGTTCTTC.

Turning to this clone: Other DNA sequences from this sample encode an identical CDR3 as well. The chain is built from TRBV5-1 and TRBJ2-6; possible D gene TRBD2, 5 bases. Germline values: CDR1 SGHRS, CDR2 YFSETQ. The CDR3 is made up of 15 amino acids. Trimming took 7 bases from V and 1 from J, leaving 12 bases between them. The CDR3 loop is CASSLGESGANVLTF. CDR3 sequence (DNA): TGCGCCAGCTCCCTTGGGGAGTCTGGGGCCAACGTCCTGACTTTC. The entire variable domain, with the rest obtained from reference TRBV5-1 and TRBJ2-6, is as follows: KAGVTQTPRYLIKTRGQQVTLSCSPISGHRSVSWYQQTPGQGLQFLFEYFSETQRNKGNFPGRFSGRQFSNSRSEMNVSTLELGDSALYLCASSLGESGANVLTFGAGSRLTVL.

The chain links TRBV30 to TRBJ2-2; 8 bases match TRBD2. Germline assignment: CDR1 GTSNPN and CDR2 SVGIG (reference sequence). The CDR3 is 18 residues long. V trimming: 0 bases; J trimming: 4 bases; junction bases outside the gene matches: 13. CDR3 DNA: TGTGCCTGGAGTGTACGGAGGAGCGGGGGTTCGGGCACCGGGGAGCTGTTTTTT. Translation gives CAWSVRRSGGSGTGELFF.

The genes are TRBV7-9 and TRBJ1-2; TRBD1 agrees at 7 bases. The trim removed 2 bases at V and 3 bases at J, leaving 6 bases unmatched. The CDR3 consists of 15 residues. Germline values: CDR1 SEHNR, CDR2 FQNEAQ (reference sequence). The CDR3 here is CASSLWTGLDYGYTF. The CDR3 DNA reads TGTGCCAGCAGCTTATGGACAGGCCTCGACTATGGCTACACCTTC.

This chain links TRBV7-9 with TRBJ1-4; 8 positions match TRBD1. The germline V gene has CDR1 SEHNR and CDR2 FQNEAQ (reference sequence). This CDR3 is built from 14 residues. The J segment lost 8 bases and the V segment lost 5 bases, leaving 7 bases of the junction unmatched. DNA of the CDR3: TGTGCCAGCAGCCGCGGACAGGGCTGGGAAAAACTGTTTTTT. Protein: CASSRGQGWEKLFF.

The chain is built from TRBV30 and TRBJ1-1; possibly TRBD1 for D (5 bases). This CDR3 is 15 amino acids long. Between the trimmed V and J ends, which lost 2 bases and 5 bases, there was a span of 18 bases. Germline V gene lookup returns CDR1 GTSNPN and CDR2 SVGIG (reference sequence). This chain's CDR3 is CAWSLEGAKKTEAFF. CDR3 bases: TGTGCCTGGAGTCTCGAAGGGGCTAAGAAGACTGAAGCTTTCTTT.

The gene calls are TRBV29-1 and TRBJ1-2, with D possibly TRBD1 on 6 matching bases. CDR1 is SQVTM, CDR2 ANQGSEA, per germline. This CDR3 comprises 15 residues. V was cut by 4 bases and J by 7 bases, with 22 bases left in between. The CDR3 nucleotides read TGCAGCGTTGCGTTCTGGGGGCAGGGACCGCTTGGCTACACCTTC. This sequence encodes CSVAFWGQGPLGYTF.

The rearrangement links TRBV10-3 to TRBJ2-7; 9 nucleotides align to TRBD1. The CDR3 is 17 amino acids. After removal of 0 bases from V and 2 bases from J, the junction contained 8 bases not matched to a gene. The germline CDR1 and CDR2 sequences are ENHRY and SYGVKD. The CDR3 is CAISESLGQGSTYEQYF. CDR3 DNA sequence: TGTGCCATCAGTGAGTCTCTAGGACAGGGGTCGACCTACGAGCAGTACTTC.

V is TRBV6-6 and J is TRBJ2-4; no clear D. With 2 bases removed from V and 9 bases from J, the gap between germline ends came to 8 bases. The CDR3 is 12 residues long. From germline, CDR1 is MNHNY and CDR2 SVGAGI (reference sequence). The CDR3 DNA sequence: TGTGCCAGCAGTTACGACATGGCCATTCAGTACTTC. Translation: CASSYDMAIQYF.

The J gene is TRBJ2-7, the V gene TRBV20-1, with no clear D. The V end was cut by 5 bases, the J end by 2 bases, with 7 bases between. Germline-derived CDR1 and CDR2 are DFQATT and SNEGSKA (reference sequence). The CDR3 has 11 amino acids. CDR3: CSAFTAYEQYF. CDR3 sequence (DNA): TGCAGTGCTTTTACAGCCTACGAGCAGTACTTC.

The V and J genes are TRBV7-2 and TRBJ2-4; D tentatively fits TRBD1 or TRBD2 (6 bases each). The CDR3 contains 16 residues. V shed 5 bases and J shed 4 bases, with 18 bases lying between them. Germline V gene lookup returns CDR1 SGHTA and CDR2 FQGNSA. CDR3 residues: CASSLNVGGRKNIQYF. CDR3 sequence (DNA): TGTGCCAGCAGCCTAAACGTAGGGGGGAGGAAAAACATTCAGTACTTC.

J is TRBJ2-2 and V is TRBV6-5; no firm D call. Germline V gene sequence: CDR1 MNHEY, CDR2 SVGAGI. This CDR3 contains 15 residues. V lost 7 bases and J 4 bases, leaving 16 bases between the germline ends. CDR3 region: CASNPAQLGTGELFF. The CDR3 coding sequence is TGTGCCAGCAACCCAGCACAGCTGGGCACCGGGGAGCTGTTTTTT.

For this clone: Its ends do not fully match the called genes, so a read error is possible. The chain recombines TRBV10-3 with TRBJ2-7, with 8 nucleotides matching TRBD1. The CDR3 runs to 14 residues. CDR1 and CDR2 (germline): ENHRY, SYGVKD. CDR3 sequence: CASSHRDRSYEQYF. In nucleotides, the CDR3 is TGTGCCAGCAGTCACCGGGACAGGAGTTACGAGCAGTACTTC.

The rearrangement joins TRBV10-3 to TRBJ2-7, with 9 nucleotides matching TRBD2. Germline trimming cut 4 bases from V and 4 bases from J; bases unmatched to any gene: 8. Germline V lookup: CDR1 ENHRY, CDR2 SYGVKD. This CDR3 comprises 15 residues. CDR3 DNA sequence: TGTGCCATCAGTGGAAGCGGGGGGTCGGGTTACGAGCAGTACTTC. Its translation is CAISGSGGSGYEQYF.

This sequence joins TRBV10-3 and TRBJ1-6; D uncertain. The CDR3 sequence is 14 residues long. Germline loops: CDR1 ENHRY, CDR2 SYGVKD. Trimming shortened V by 4 bases and J by 7 bases, and 11 bases separated the two germline ends. The CDR3 coding sequence is TGTGCCATCAGTGTGGATGCACCAAATTCACCCCTCCACTTT. This encodes CAISVDAPNSPLHF.

This clone has only one observation. The CDR3 nucleotides are TGTGCCAGCAGCTCGCGACAGGGGCTGGAGGGCTACACCTTC. Residues: CASSSRQGLEGYTF. This chain connects TRBV7-2 to TRBJ1-2; 8 bases are a match to TRBD1. Losses at the gene ends were 4 bases for V and 8 bases for J; bases not matched to a gene: 9. The CDR3 has 14 residues. Per germline, CDR1 SGHTA and CDR2 FQGNSA. Full variable domain (outside the CDR3, taken from reference TRBV7-2 and TRBJ1-2): GAGVSQSPSNKVTEKGKDVELRCDPISGHTALYWYRQSLGQGLEFLIYFQGNSAPDKSGLPSDRFSAERTGGSVSTLTIQRTQQEDSAVYLCASSSRQGLEGYTFGSGTRLTVV.